This TCR beta chain derives from a study of identical twins. The study's findings and limits: Insertions ran lower in abundant cord blood beta clonotypes, though not in memory repertoires. Out-of-frame alpha sequences shared by twins were enriched for low generation probability.

Only a few counts were recorded for this clonotype. Its antigen is not identified. Trimming shortened V by 5 bases and J by 5 bases, and 12 bases separated the two germline ends. The CDR3 sequence is 13 residues long. Germline CDR1 and CDR2: DFQATT and SNEGSKA (reference sequence). TCRdb processed the 5' RACE reads anew with MiXCR; each CDR3 protein has one entry. The sample consists of some 250,000 distinct CDR3 sequences, about 13% of them appearing once. These data were also reused for a study on yellow fever vaccine responses in identical twins.

The TCR originated in a woman under 30 in good health. This sequence joins TRBV20-1 and TRBJ2-2; D could derive from TRBD1 or TRBD2 (5 bases each). The sample taken for sequencing was memory (CD45RO+) T cells sorted from blood. This CDR3 reads CSALLGDTGELFF. CDR3 coding DNA: TGCAGTGCTTTACTAGGGGATACCGGGGAGCTGTTTTTT.